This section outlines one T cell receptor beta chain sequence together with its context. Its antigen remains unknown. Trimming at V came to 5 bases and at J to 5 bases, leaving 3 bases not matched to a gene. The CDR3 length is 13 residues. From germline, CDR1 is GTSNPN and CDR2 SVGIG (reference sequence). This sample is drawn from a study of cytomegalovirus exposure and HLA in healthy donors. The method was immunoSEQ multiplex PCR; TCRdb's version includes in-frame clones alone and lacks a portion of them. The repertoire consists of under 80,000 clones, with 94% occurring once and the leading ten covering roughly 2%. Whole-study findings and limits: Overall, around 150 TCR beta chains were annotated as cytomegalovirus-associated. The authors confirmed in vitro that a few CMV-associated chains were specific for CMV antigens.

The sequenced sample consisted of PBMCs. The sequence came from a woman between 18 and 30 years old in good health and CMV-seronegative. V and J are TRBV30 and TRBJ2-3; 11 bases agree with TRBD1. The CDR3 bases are TGTGCCTGGGGACAGGGGGCAGGAGATACGCAGTATTTT. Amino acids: CAWGQGAGDTQYF.